One sample yielded the 30 T cell receptor beta chains listed below, sequenced in a study of OX40 agonist ivuxolimab in advanced cancers. The assay was immunoSEQ multiplex PCR, and TCRdb's table has in-frame clones only and misses some. The table shows 85,000 to 95,000 clones, with 89% occurring only once. The sample was CD4+ or CD8+ T cells sorted from blood, taken in a trial of the OX40 agonist ivuxolimab. These receptors all come from an adult with an advanced solid tumor such as melanoma, head and neck, liver or kidney cancer.

The gene calls are TRBV7-3 and TRBJ2-1, with 14 bases lining up with TRBD2. Germline V gene sequence: CDR1 SGHTA, CDR2 FQGTGA. With 0 bases clipped from V and 10 bases from J, the junction kept 5 bases outside the gene matches. CDR3 length equals 16 residues. The CDR3 DNA is TGTGCCAGCAGCTTAACACCGGGACTAGCGGGAGTGGAGCAGTTCTTC. Its translation is CASSLTPGLAGVEQFF.

The chain has TRBV29-1 and TRBJ2-1, with D possibly matching TRBD1 (6 bases). V was cut by 7 bases and J by 3 bases, with 22 bases left in between. The CDR3 runs to 16 residues. Germline V gene lookup returns CDR1 SQVTM and CDR2 ANQGSEA. CDR3 amino acids: CSASLQGLSFYNEQFF. The DNA for the CDR3 is TGCAGCGCCTCTCTACAGGGCCTTTCCTTCTACAATGAGCAGTTCTTC.

Turning to this clone: The junction departs from the called germline gene at one end, perhaps through a read error. This sequence joins TRBV27 and TRBJ1-5, with 8 bases that match TRBD1. The germline gives CDR1 MNHEY, CDR2 SMNVEV (reference sequence). The CDR3 has 18 amino acids. The CDR3 region has the DNA TGTGCCAGCAGTTCAACGACGTACAGGGGGGGCAGCAATCGGCCCCAGCATTTT. This gives the protein CASSSTTYRGGSNRPQHF.

The rearrangement uses TRBV5-4 and TRBJ2-7; tentative D call: TRBD2 (5 bases). Trimming took 0 bases from V and 3 from J, leaving 13 bases between them. CDR1 and CDR2 (germline): SGHNT, YYREEE (reference sequence). This CDR3 region has 15 residues. CDR3 in DNA: TGTGCCAGCAGCTTGGGGGGATCTCGGGACTACGAGCAGTACTTC. Protein product: CASSLGGSRDYEQYF.

This chain uses TRBV2 with TRBJ2-3; no reliable D call. Deletions cut 4 bases from V and 3 bases from J, with 8 bases between. Germline V gives CDR1 SNHLY, CDR2 FYNNEI. The CDR3 length is 13 residues. In nucleotides, the CDR3 is TGTGCCAGCAGTGGATTACTGACAGATACGCAGTATTTT. The encoded protein is CASSGLLTDTQYF.

The chain combines TRBV19 with TRBJ1-4; possibly TRBD1 for D (6 bases). Germline V gives CDR1 LNHDA, CDR2 SQIVND (reference sequence). The germline V and J ends were trimmed by 6 bases and 4 bases, with 18 bases remaining between them. This CDR3 is 16 amino acids long. DNA of the CDR3: TGTGCCAGTAGACAGGGTTTTCCGGTCTTTAATGAAAAACTGTTTTTT. Translated, it gives CASRQGFPVFNEKLFF.

The J gene is TRBJ2-7, the V gene TRBV7-2, with 7 bases matching TRBD2. CDR3 length equals 15 residues. Unmatched junction bases numbered 6, after V lost 1 base and J lost 3 bases. The germline gives CDR1 SGHTA, CDR2 FQGNSA. The CDR3 loop is CASSLGAGESYEQYF. The CDR3 DNA reads TGTGCCAGCAGCTTAGGGGCGGGGGAGAGCTACGAGCAGTACTTC.

This sequence joins TRBV7-2 and TRBJ2-1; no clear D gene. CDR1 and CDR2 (germline): SGHTA, FQGNSA. The CDR3 spans 15 residues. V lost 1 base, J lost 2 bases, and 9 bases lay in between. CDR3 bases: TGTGCCAGCAGCTTAGTTGCTGGGACCTACAATGAGCAGTTCTTC. This gives the protein CASSLVAGTYNEQFF. The full variable domain, completed using reference TRBV7-2 and TRBJ2-1, is GAGVSQSPSNKVTEKGKDVELRCDPISGHTALYWYRQSLGQGLEFLIYFQGNSAPDKSGLPSDRFSAERTGGSVSTLTIQRTQQEDSAVYLCASSLVAGTYNEQFFGPGTRLTVL.

This rearrangement joins TRBV10-1 to TRBJ1-2; no reliable D call. The germline V gene has CDR1 WNHNN and CDR2 SYGVQD (reference sequence). CDR3 length: 16 residues. The V end was cut by 0 bases, the J end by 5 bases, with 16 bases between. The CDR3 DNA reads as TGCGCCAGCAGTGAGTCGAGATCACCAAAGGGATATGGCTACACCTTC. It encodes CASSESRSPKGYGYTF.

The chain links TRBV27 to TRBJ2-2; 7 nucleotides match TRBD1. From germline, CDR1 is MNHEY and CDR2 SMNVEV (reference sequence). The CDR3 has 17 amino acids. V shed 6 bases, J shed 4 bases, and the junction held 14 bases outside the gene matches. This chain's CDR3 is CASSPTTRTGFTGELFF. Written as DNA, the CDR3 is TGTGCCAGCAGCCCGACTACGAGGACAGGATTCACCGGGGAGCTGTTTTTT.

This sequence joins TRBV5-3 and TRBJ2-5; 8 nucleotides agree with TRBD1. TRBV5-3 is an open reading frame whose function is uncertain. The V gene end was trimmed by 5 bases and the J gene end by 3 bases; junction bases not matched to a gene: 9. CDR3 length: 15 amino acids. The CDR3 region has the DNA TGTGCCAGAAGACGGGAGCAGGGGGCAGAAGAGACCCAGTACTTC. Protein: CARRREQGAEETQYF.

V and J are TRBV9 and TRBJ2-1; D not certain. Germline V gives CDR1 SGDLS, CDR2 YYNGEE. Trimming cost V 2 bases and J 10 bases, with 10 bases left between them. This CDR3 has 12 amino acids. The chain's CDR3 is CASSVLGPEQFF. DNA for the CDR3: TGTGCCAGCAGCGTGTTAGGACCCGAGCAGTTCTTC.

This clone was counted between two and nine times. This chain links TRBV7-2 with TRBJ2-3, with a weak D call TRBD2 (6 bases). The V gene's germline CDR1 is SGHTA and CDR2 FQGNSA. This CDR3 is built from 12 residues. The V end lost 5 bases, the J end lost 5 bases, and 8 bases lay between the germline ends. Here the CDR3 reads CASSRLGDTQYF. In nucleotides, the CDR3 is TGTGCCAGCAGCAGACTAGGAGATACGCAGTATTTT.

The gene calls are TRBV6-5 and TRBJ2-5; 9 bases are a match to TRBD2. There are 16 residues in the CDR3. V was pared by 4 bases and J by 2 bases, with 8 bases of the junction left unmatched. Germline CDR1 and CDR2: MNHEY and SVGAGI. CDR3 coding DNA: TGTGCCAGCAGTTCACCGACTAGCGGACTACAAGAGACCCAGTACTTC. Amino acids: CASSSPTSGLQETQYF.

The V call is TRBV6-1, the J call TRBJ1-3; 7 bases are shared with TRBD1. The CDR3 contains 13 residues. The J segment lost 2 bases and the V segment lost 10 bases, leaving 5 bases of the junction unmatched. Per germline, CDR1 MNHNS and CDR2 SASEGT. CDR3 loop: CATRQGAGNTIYF. CDR3 coding DNA: TGTGCCACCAGACAGGGAGCTGGAAACACCATATATTTT.

V and J are TRBV7-2 and TRBJ2-7; a possible D gene is TRBD2 (6 bases). Per the germline V gene, CDR1 is SGHTA and CDR2 is FQGNSA. The CDR3 is 15 amino acids. V was trimmed by 0 bases and J by 2 bases, leaving 11 bases between them. The CDR3 protein is CASSLAATRTYEQYF. The DNA of the CDR3 is TGTGCCAGCAGCTTAGCTGCGACTAGAACCTACGAGCAGTACTTC.

The genes are TRBV6-1 and TRBJ1-1; a possible D gene is TRBD1 (6 bases). CDR3 length: 15 residues. The V and J ends lost 7 bases and 6 bases respectively, with 21 bases between them. From germline, CDR1 is MNHNS and CDR2 SASEGT. The CDR3 DNA reads as TGTGCCAGCACCAGGGACATTATCGATTTCGCTGAAGCTTTCTTT. It translates to CASTRDIIDFAEAFF.

The rearrangement links TRBV6-5 to TRBJ1-5, with 7 positions matching TRBD1. The CDR3 length is 14 residues. Germline CDR1 MNHEY, CDR2 SVGAGI. V lost 2 bases and J lost 4; bases outside the gene matches: 2. CDR3 region: CASSYRDRNQPQHF. CDR3 nucleotide sequence: TGTGCCAGCAGTTACCGGGACAGAAATCAGCCCCAGCATTTT.

The J gene is TRBJ2-7, the V gene TRBV10-3; no firm D call. Trimming cost V 7 bases and J 0 bases, with 13 bases left between them. CDR3 length: 14 amino acids. Germline CDR1 ENHRY, CDR2 SYGVKD. The CDR3 is CAITQDGSSYEQYF. The DNA of the CDR3 is TGTGCCATCACGCAGGACGGCAGCTCCTACGAGCAGTACTTC.

The chain recombines TRBV11-2 with TRBJ2-4; D unresolved. The CDR3 runs 12 residues. Trimming took 5 bases from V and 8 from J, leaving 10 bases between them. Germline V gene sequence: CDR1 SGHAT, CDR2 FQNNGV. As DNA, the CDR3 is TGTGCCAGCAGCCCGAAACAAGACATTCAGTACTTC. This sequence encodes CASSPKQDIQYF.

This chain uses TRBV29-1 with TRBJ2-3, with TRBD2 identical over 9 bases. This CDR3 has 13 amino acids. Trimming took 5 bases from V and 6 from J; bases not matched to a gene: 6. Germline CDR1 reads SQVTM; CDR2 reads ANQGSEA. In DNA form, the CDR3 reads TGCAGCGTTTTCCTAGCGGGGTCCGATACGCAGTATTTT. It encodes CSVFLAGSDTQYF.

The V call is TRBV6-6, the J call TRBJ2-7; TRBD1 matches at 9 bases. The germline V gene has CDR1 MNHNY and CDR2 SVGAGI (reference sequence). The ends lost 4 bases at V and 1 base at J; junction bases unmatched: 2. The CDR3 consists of 14 residues. The CDR3 is CASSLGQGSYEQYF. CDR3 bases: TGTGCCAGCAGTTTAGGACAGGGGTCCTACGAGCAGTACTTC.

J is TRBJ2-3 and V is TRBV9; D is ambiguous. This CDR3 comprises 14 residues. CDR1 and CDR2 (germline): SGDLS, YYNGEE. Trimming left V 0 bases short and J 2 bases short, with 7 bases between. CDR3 residues: CASSVDQTTDTQYF. Here the CDR3 DNA reads TGTGCCAGCAGCGTAGATCAGACCACAGATACGCAGTATTTT.

V and J are TRBV4-1 and TRBJ2-2; D is perhaps TRBD2 (5 bases). In germline, CDR1 is MGHRA, CDR2 YSYEKL. V lost 3 bases, J lost 7 bases, and 21 bases lay in between. The CDR3 is made up of 17 amino acids. DNA for the CDR3: TGCGCCAGCAGCCATGTGAGGAGGAGGCCTTTGGACGGGGAGCTGTTTTTT. Translated: CASSHVRRRPLDGELFF.

The chain employs TRBV5-6 and TRBJ2-4; a weak D match, TRBD1 (7 bases). The CDR3 totals 15 residues. Trimming removed 4 bases from V and 7 bases from J, with 18 bases in between. Germline V gene data show CDR1 as SGHDT and CDR2 as YYEEEE. CDR3: CASSLQGSGGNIQYF. The DNA for the CDR3 is TGTGCCAGCAGCCTACAGGGGAGTGGAGGGAACATTCAGTACTTC.

The V and J genes are TRBV4-3 and TRBJ2-2; D perhaps matches TRBD2 (7 bases). V shed 0 bases and J shed 4 bases, with 21 bases lying between them. Germline V lookup: CDR1 LGHNA, CDR2 YSLEER. The CDR3 length is 19 residues. The CDR3 loop reads CASSQEMAGEGESTGELFF. The CDR3 bases are TGCGCCAGCAGCCAAGAAATGGCAGGGGAGGGAGAGAGCACCGGGGAGCTGTTTTTT.

This chain joins TRBV11-1 and TRBJ2-7; D assignment may be TRBD1 or TRBD2 (7 bases each). In germline, CDR1 is SGHAT, CDR2 FQDESV (reference sequence). V was cut by 1 base and J by 1 base, with 20 bases left in between. The CDR3 runs to 18 residues. DNA of the CDR3: TGTGCCAGCAGCTTAGAAATGGGGAGCGGGACAGCTTCCTACGAGCAGTACTTC. Translated: CASSLEMGSGTASYEQYF. Complete variable domain (other parts from reference TRBV11-1 and TRBJ2-7): EAEVAQSPRYKITEKSQAVAFWCDPISGHATLYWYRQILGQGPELLVQFQDESVVDDSQLPKDRFSAERLKGVDSTLKIQPAELGDSAMYLCASSLEMGSGTASYEQYFGPGTRLTVT.

The rearrangement links TRBV19 to TRBJ1-1; no clear D. V lost 3 bases to trimming and J lost 0 bases, with 8 bases between them. The germline V gene encodes CDR1 LNHDA and CDR2 SQIVND (reference sequence). The CDR3 covers 14 residues. The CDR3 DNA reads as TGTGCCAGTAGTATGGCAGAGATGAACACTGAAGCTTTCTTT. Residues: CASSMAEMNTEAFF.

The chain is built from TRBV6-1 and TRBJ1-5; D is perhaps TRBD1 (5 bases). From germline, CDR1 is MNHNS and CDR2 SASEGT. There are 17 residues in the CDR3. Trimming left V 1 base short and J 0 bases short, with 13 bases between. The CDR3 loop is CASSEGGAELSNQPQHF. DNA of the CDR3: TGTGCCAGCAGTGAAGGAGGGGCAGAGCTTAGCAATCAGCCCCAGCATTTT.

This rearrangement joins TRBV5-1 to TRBJ1-1; TRBD1 is a possible D gene (5 bases). Germline values: CDR1 SGHRS, CDR2 YFSETQ. There are 16 residues in the CDR3. Trimming pared 3 bases from V and 4 bases from J, leaving 19 bases between. CDR3 in DNA: TGCGCCAGCAGCTCCTCGGCCGGGGCGAGCGTCACTGAAGCTTTCTTT. Amino acid sequence: CASSSSAGASVTEAFF.